These 26 T cell receptor beta chains came from one sample sequenced in a study of regulatory T cells in long-lasting Graves disease. Stated time point: newly diagnosed GD, antithyroid drugs for less than 3 months. Making the TCR library involved RNA that had been extracted from PBMCs. Arm-PCR with iRepertoire HTBI primers amplified the CDR3 regions for these TCR beta libraries. TCRdb reanalysed the multiplex PCR reads using MiXCR and keeps one entry per CDR3 protein. The sample carries about 440,000 distinct CDR3 sequences, over 15% recorded once. The data were also submitted as part of a second study, on T cells in Graves' hyperthyroidism and ophthalmopathy.

The sample consisted of peripheral blood mononuclear cells (PBMCs), taken at new diagnosis, from a patient treated with antithyroid drugs. These receptors all come from a woman aged 18-29 years with Graves disease.

This clonotype was counted only a few times. DNA of the CDR3: TGTGCCAGCAGCCCTCATAGGACACCCTCTAACTATGGCTACACCTTC. This encodes CASSPHRTPSNYGYTF. The chain recombines TRBV7-9 with TRBJ1-2; D may be TRBD1 (5 bases). Germline CDR1 is SEHNR and CDR2 is FQNEAQ (reference sequence). The V end lost 5 bases, the J end lost 0 bases, and 16 bases lay between the germline ends. The CDR3 runs 16 residues.

This clonotype was counted at least ten times. The chain is built from TRBV28 and TRBJ2-5; D is undetermined. This CDR3 comprises 11 residues. CDR1 and CDR2 (germline): MDHEN, SYDVKM. Trimming removed 4 bases at V and 6 bases at J, with 6 bases between. CDR3 nucleotides: TGTGCCAGCAGTTCACAGCAGACCCAGTACTTC. Encoded protein: CASSSQQTQYF.

This clonotype was recorded many times. The V call is TRBV4-1, the J call TRBJ2-7, with D perhaps TRBD2 (5 bases). V gave up 1 base and J gave up 6 bases, with 16 bases separating them. Germline assignment: CDR1 MGHRA and CDR2 YSYEKL. This CDR3 region has 15 residues. CDR3 sequence: CASSQVSGLVSEQYF. The CDR3 DNA reads as TGCGCCAGCAGCCAAGTTTCAGGACTGGTGTCCGAGCAGTACTTC.

This clonotype came up many times. The chain's CDR3 is CSARGGGSINEQFF. For the CDR3, the DNA is TGCAGTGCTAGAGGAGGCGGGAGTATCAATGAGCAGTTCTTC. The chain combines TRBV20-1 with TRBJ2-1, with 7 bases fitting TRBD2. Germline CDR1 reads DFQATT; CDR2 reads SNEGSKA (reference sequence). CDR3 length: 14 residues. V dropped 1 base and J dropped 6; count of bases not matched to a gene: 6.

This clonotype was recorded at least ten times. This chain joins TRBV18 and TRBJ2-3; a weak D match, TRBD2 (5 bases). The germline gives CDR1 KGHSH, CDR2 LQKENI. The CDR3 extends over 16 amino acids. Trimming took 1 base from V and 2 from J, leaving 13 bases between them. The CDR3 DNA follows: TGTGCCAGCTCACCACTGGCGGCGGGCCTCACAGATACGCAGTATTTT. Residues: CASSPLAAGLTDTQYF.

Comments on this clonotype: A much larger clonotype is one base distant, so this may be a read error. J is TRBJ2-3 and V is TRBV28, with a weak D call TRBD1 (5 bases). Looked up from germline, CDR1 is MDHEN and CDR2 is SYDVKM. The CDR3 contains 13 residues. Trimming took off 8 bases at V and 1 base at J, with 10 bases between the two ends. CDR3 DNA sequence: TGTGCCAGCTATGGGGCTCGCACAGATACGCAGTATTTT. Protein product: CASYGARTDTQYF. The variable domain in full, with the rest retrieved from reference TRBV28 and TRBJ2-3, is DVKVTQSSRYLVKRTGEKVFLECVQDMDHENMFWYRQDPGLGLRLIYFSYDVKMKEKGDIPEGYSVSREKKERFSLILESASTNQTSMYLCASYGARTDTQYFGPGTRLTVL.

This chain uses TRBV9 with TRBJ2-1; D remains ambiguous. V lost 0 bases, J lost 4 bases, and 14 bases lay in between. Germline V gene lookup returns CDR1 SGDLS and CDR2 YYNGEE. The CDR3 has 16 residues. The CDR3 reads CASSVGAAPSYNEQFF. In DNA, the CDR3 is TGTGCCAGCAGCGTAGGGGCAGCGCCAAGTTACAATGAGCAGTTCTTC.

This clonotype was seen at least ten times. This chain connects TRBV11-2 to TRBJ2-1, with TRBD2 matching over 7 bases. There are 18 residues in the CDR3. Germline CDR1 is SGHAT and CDR2 is FQNNGV. Unmatched junction bases numbered 9, after V lost 1 base and J lost 0 bases. CDR3 bases: TGTGCCAGCAGCTTAGTTCGAGCGGGACCTTTCTCCTACAATGAGCAGTTCTTC. It specifies CASSLVRAGPFSYNEQFF.

In its sample, this clonotype was seen many times. The chain links TRBV20-1 to TRBJ2-7; 14 nucleotides line up with TRBD2. CDR3 size: 16 residues. V was pared by 6 bases and J by 5 bases, with 12 bases of the junction left unmatched. The V gene's germline CDR1 is DFQATT and CDR2 SNEGSKA (reference sequence). In DNA form, the CDR3 reads TGCAGTGCGCCCCGACTAGCGGGAGGGTGGTCGGACGAGCAGTACTTC. It encodes CSAPRLAGGWSDEQYF.

The table lists this clonotype with a few counts. The chain is built from TRBV19 and TRBJ1-1; D not certain. Trimming removed 5 bases at V and 4 bases at J, with 11 bases between. Germline-derived CDR1 and CDR2 are LNHDA and SQIVND (reference sequence). CDR3 size: 13 residues. For the CDR3, the DNA is TGTGCCAGTAGTGTATCGGAGACCACTGAAGCTTTCTTT. Its protein product is CASSVSETTEAFF.

This chain joins TRBV6-2 or TRBV6-3 and TRBJ2-1; D is undetermined. This CDR3 contains 12 residues. Trimming pared 3 bases from V and 6 bases from J, leaving 6 bases between. Germline V gene data show CDR1 as MNHEY and CDR2 as SVGEGT. The chain's CDR3 is CASSYSLNEQFF. The CDR3 nucleotides are TGTGCCAGCAGTTATAGTCTCAATGAGCAGTTCTTC.

This clonotype was counted a few times. This chain connects TRBV30 to TRBJ2-7; the D gene is possibly TRBD1 (6 bases). Germline V gene lookup returns CDR1 GTSNPN and CDR2 SVGIG (reference sequence). With 3 bases removed from V and 2 bases from J, the gap between germline ends came to 8 bases. The length of the CDR3 is 12 residues. The CDR3 nucleotides are TGTGCCTGGAGCAGGACAGCCTACGAGCAGTACTTC. Protein: CAWSRTAYEQYF.

This clonotype appeared many times. The chain joins TRBV9 to TRBJ2-7; possibly TRBD1 for D (7 bases). Germline V lookup: CDR1 SGDLS, CDR2 YYNGEE. Trimming cost V 0 bases and J 4 bases, with 11 bases left between them. There are 14 residues in the CDR3. CDR3 sequence reads: CASSVAGGGYEQYF. The CDR3 nucleotides read TGTGCCAGCAGCGTAGCAGGGGGAGGATACGAGCAGTACTTC.

This clonotype was seen more than once but under ten times. The DNA for the CDR3 is TGTGCCAGCAGCTTAGAGGCATGGAACACCGGGGAGCTGTTTTTT. This sequence encodes CASSLEAWNTGELFF. V usage is TRBV11-2 and J usage is TRBJ2-2; no clear D gene. The germline V gene encodes CDR1 SGHAT and CDR2 FQNNGV. This CDR3 has 15 residues. V was trimmed by 0 bases and J by 1 base, leaving 6 bases between them.

This clonotype was seen at least ten times. This rearrangement joins TRBV28 to TRBJ2-7, with 7 bases matching TRBD2. The CDR3 sequence is 19 residues long. V trimming: 5 bases; J trimming: 0 bases; junction bases outside the gene matches: 19. Germline V gene data show CDR1 as MDHEN and CDR2 as SYDVKM. DNA of the CDR3: TGTGCCAGCAGTCACCCACTGTGGGTCAGGGAGGGAAGCTCCTACGAGCAGTACTTC. It is translated as CASSHPLWVREGSSYEQYF.

This clonotype was seen ten or more times. The V call is TRBV6-5, the J call TRBJ2-7; D perhaps matches TRBD1 (6 bases). The V end lost 4 bases, the J end lost 1 base, and 14 bases lay between the germline ends. CDR1 is MNHEY, CDR2 SVGAGI, per germline. The CDR3 sequence is 15 residues long. CDR3 region: CASSSVTGVSYEQYF. The CDR3 region has the DNA TGTGCCAGCAGTTCTGTGACAGGTGTTTCCTACGAGCAGTACTTC.

The chain combines TRBV7-9 with TRBJ2-3, with TRBD2 matching 7 bases. The end of the DNA is better explained by TRBJ2-5, so the J call may be wrong. CDR1 SEHNR and CDR2 FQNEAQ come from the germline V gene (reference sequence). The CDR3 has 16 residues. The CDR3 DNA reads TGTGCCAGCAGTAGTACCGGGACTATAATTTTAGAGACCCAGTACTTC. This translates into CASSSTGTIILETQYF.

The sample holds many counts of this clonotype. The chain couples TRBV10-3 to TRBJ2-7; 11 positions agree with TRBD2. This CDR3 is built from 17 residues. Looked up from germline, CDR1 is ENHRY and CDR2 is SYGVKD. V dropped 4 bases and J dropped 0; count of bases not matched to a gene: 8. The CDR3 loop is CAISVLGLAGSSYEQYF. DNA for the CDR3: TGTGCCATCAGTGTTCTCGGACTAGCGGGCAGCTCCTACGAGCAGTACTTC.

The chain couples TRBV6-2 or TRBV6-3 to TRBJ2-5; tentative D call: TRBD1 (6 bases). In germline, CDR1 is MNHEY, CDR2 SVGEGT. There are 17 residues in the CDR3. V lost 0 bases to trimming and J lost 5 bases, with 19 bases between them. The DNA for the CDR3 is TGTGCCAGCAGTTACTCCTCCGGACCTCCGAGGGGGGAGACCCAGTACTTC. The encoded protein is CASSYSSGPPRGETQYF.

The CDR3 spells CASTLESSGNTIYF. The CDR3 DNA reads as TGTGCCAGCACCCTAGAGAGCTCTGGAAACACCATATATTTT. The chain carries TRBV28 and TRBJ1-3; no definite D call. Germline CDR1 MDHEN, CDR2 SYDVKM. The CDR3 is 14 amino acids. V lost 7 bases and J lost 0, with 10 bases in between.

This clonotype was recorded a few times. This chain uses TRBV28 with TRBJ1-2, with no clear D. The CDR3 consists of 13 residues. Looked up from germline, CDR1 is MDHEN and CDR2 is SYDVKM. Between the trimmed V and J ends, which lost 5 bases and 4 bases, there was a span of 11 bases. The CDR3 loop reads CASSPRPRYGYTF. The CDR3 DNA is TGTGCCAGCAGTCCCCGGCCGCGCTATGGCTACACCTTC.

In its sample, this clonotype was seen many times. The chain links TRBV12-3 or TRBV12-4 to TRBJ2-5; TRBD2 agrees at 7 bases. There are 13 residues in the CDR3. V lost 5 bases and J lost 5; bases outside the gene matches: 5. CDR3 nucleotides: TGTGCCAGCAGTGGACTAGTGAGGGAGACCCAGTACTTC. It codes for CASSGLVRETQYF.

V and J are TRBV20-1 and TRBJ2-7, with D perhaps TRBD2 (5 bases). Looked up from germline, CDR1 is DFQATT and CDR2 is SNEGSKA (reference sequence). V lost 0 bases, J lost 3 bases, and 12 bases lay in between. This CDR3 is built from 14 residues. Here the CDR3 reads CSARERATHYEQYF. The CDR3 region has the DNA TGCAGTGCTAGAGAGAGGGCTACGCACTACGAGCAGTACTTC.

In this sample, this clonotype turned up many times. For the CDR3, the DNA is TGTGCCAGCAGCTCCTACCCGGGAGTAGAGACCCAGTACTTC. Protein: CASSSYPGVETQYF. This chain links TRBV7-9 with TRBJ2-5; weak D call: TRBD2 (6 bases). The ends were cut back, 4 bases at V and 4 bases at J, with 13 bases in the middle. In germline, CDR1 is SEHNR, CDR2 FQNEAQ (reference sequence). The CDR3 totals 14 residues.

This clonotype came up many times. The V call is TRBV20-1, the J call TRBJ2-1; a possible D gene is TRBD2 (6 bases). V gave up 4 bases and J gave up 8 bases, with 21 bases separating them. Per the germline V gene, CDR1 is DFQATT and CDR2 is SNEGSKA (reference sequence). This CDR3 has 15 residues. CDR3 in DNA: TGCAGTGCTAATTTAGCGGAGGGCTTTGGGGATGAGCAGTTCTTC. It encodes CSANLAEGFGDEQFF.

The V and J genes are TRBV6-5 and TRBJ2-1, with 7 positions matching TRBD2. CDR3 length: 17 amino acids. Germline loops: CDR1 MNHEY, CDR2 SVGAGI. J was trimmed by 4 bases and V by 0 bases; bases with no gene match: 9. CDR3 nucleotide sequence: TGTGCCAGCAGTTACTCAAGAGGGAGGGCCTATTACAATGAGCAGTTCTTC. Translating it yields CASSYSRGRAYYNEQFF.